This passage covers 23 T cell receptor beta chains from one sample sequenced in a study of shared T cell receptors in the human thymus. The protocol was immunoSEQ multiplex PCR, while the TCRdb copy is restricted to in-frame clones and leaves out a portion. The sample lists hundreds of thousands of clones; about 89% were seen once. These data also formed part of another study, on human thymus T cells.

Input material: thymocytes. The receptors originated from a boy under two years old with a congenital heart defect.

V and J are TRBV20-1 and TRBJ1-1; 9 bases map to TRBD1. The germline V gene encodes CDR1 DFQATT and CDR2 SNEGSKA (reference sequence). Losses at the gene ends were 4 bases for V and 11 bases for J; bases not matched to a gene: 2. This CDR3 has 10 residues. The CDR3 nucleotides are TGCAGTGCTAAGGGGACAGGGGCTTTCTTT. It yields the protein CSAKGTGAFF.

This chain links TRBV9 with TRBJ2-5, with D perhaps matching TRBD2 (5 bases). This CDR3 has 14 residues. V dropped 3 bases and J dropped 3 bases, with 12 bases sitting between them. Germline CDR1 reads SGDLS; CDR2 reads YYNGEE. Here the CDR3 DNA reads TGTGCCAGCAGCGGCGGAGGCAGCGAAGAGACCCAGTACTTC. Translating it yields CASSGGGSEETQYF.

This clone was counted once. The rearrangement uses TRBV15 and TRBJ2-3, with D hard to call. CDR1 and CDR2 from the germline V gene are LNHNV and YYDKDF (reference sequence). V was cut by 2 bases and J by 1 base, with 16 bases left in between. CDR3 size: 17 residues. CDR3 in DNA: TGTGCCACCAGCAGACAAACAGCTCCGCTATGCACAGATACGCAGTATTTT. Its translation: CATSRQTAPLCTDTQYF.

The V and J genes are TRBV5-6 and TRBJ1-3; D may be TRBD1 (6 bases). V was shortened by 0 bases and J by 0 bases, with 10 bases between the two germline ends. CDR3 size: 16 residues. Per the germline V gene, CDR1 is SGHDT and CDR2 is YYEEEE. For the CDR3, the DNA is TGTGCCAGCAGCTTGGCCGGGGGGCGCTCTGGAAACACCATATATTTT. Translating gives CASSLAGGRSGNTIYF.

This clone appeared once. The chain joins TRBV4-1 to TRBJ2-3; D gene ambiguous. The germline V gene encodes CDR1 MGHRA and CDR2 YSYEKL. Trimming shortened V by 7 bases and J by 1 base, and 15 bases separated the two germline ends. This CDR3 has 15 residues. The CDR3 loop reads CASTRFLRGTDTQYF. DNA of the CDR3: TGCGCCAGCACCCGGTTTCTACGGGGCACAGATACGCAGTATTTT.

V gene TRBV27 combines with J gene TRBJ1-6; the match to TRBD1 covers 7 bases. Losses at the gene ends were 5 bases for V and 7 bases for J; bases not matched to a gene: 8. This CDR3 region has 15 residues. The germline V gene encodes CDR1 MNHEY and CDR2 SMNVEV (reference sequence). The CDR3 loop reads CASSERQQGNSPLHF. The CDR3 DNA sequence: TGTGCCAGCAGTGAGCGACAACAGGGGAATTCACCCCTCCACTTT.

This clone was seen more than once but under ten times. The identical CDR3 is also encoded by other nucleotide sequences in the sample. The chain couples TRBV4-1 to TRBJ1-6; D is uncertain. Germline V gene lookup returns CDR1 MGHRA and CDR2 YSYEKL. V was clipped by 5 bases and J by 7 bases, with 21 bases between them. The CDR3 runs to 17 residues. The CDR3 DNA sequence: TGCGCCAGCAGCTCGGAAACGGGAACCCGAGGAAATTCACCCCTCCACTTT. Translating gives CASSSETGTRGNSPLHF.

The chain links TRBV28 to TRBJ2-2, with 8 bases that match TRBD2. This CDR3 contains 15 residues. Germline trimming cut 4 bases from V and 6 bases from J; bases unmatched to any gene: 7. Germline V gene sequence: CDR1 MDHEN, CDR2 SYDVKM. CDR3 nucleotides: TGTGCCAGCAGTTCCGCCCGGGGGGGGCCCGGGGAGCTGTTTTTT. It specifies CASSSARGGPGELFF. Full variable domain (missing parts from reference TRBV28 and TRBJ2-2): DVKVTQSSRYLVKRTGEKVFLECVQDMDHENMFWYRQDPGLGLRLIYFSYDVKMKEKGDIPEGYSVSREKKERFSLILESASTNQTSMYLCASSSARGGPGELFFGEGSRLTVL.

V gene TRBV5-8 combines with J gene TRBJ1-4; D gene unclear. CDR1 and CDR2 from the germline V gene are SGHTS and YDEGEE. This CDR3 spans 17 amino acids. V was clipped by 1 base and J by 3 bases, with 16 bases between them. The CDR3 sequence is CASSLTHGRFPNEKLFF. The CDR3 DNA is TGTGCCAGCAGCTTGACCCACGGGAGGTTCCCTAATGAAAAACTGTTTTTT.

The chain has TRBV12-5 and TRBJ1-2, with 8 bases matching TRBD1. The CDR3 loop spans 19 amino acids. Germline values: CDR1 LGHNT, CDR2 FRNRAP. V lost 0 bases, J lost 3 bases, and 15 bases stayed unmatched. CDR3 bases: TGTGCTAGTGGTTTGGTGTTGGACAGGGTTCCACGATCGGACTATGGCTACACCTTC. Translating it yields CASGLVLDRVPRSDYGYTF. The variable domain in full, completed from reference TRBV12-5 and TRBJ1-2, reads DARVTQTPRHKVTEMGQEVTMRCQPILGHNTVFWYRQTMMQGLELLAYFRNRAPLDDSGMPKDRFSAEMPDATLATLKIQPSEPRDSAVYFCASGLVLDRVPRSDYGYTFGSGTRLTVV.

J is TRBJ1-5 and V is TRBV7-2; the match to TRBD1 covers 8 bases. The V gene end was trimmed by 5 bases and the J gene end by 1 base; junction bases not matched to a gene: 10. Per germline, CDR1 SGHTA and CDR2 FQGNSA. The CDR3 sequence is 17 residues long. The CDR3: CASSPHRRGQSNQPQHF. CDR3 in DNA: TGTGCCAGCAGCCCACACCGCAGGGGGCAGAGCAATCAGCCCCAGCATTTT.

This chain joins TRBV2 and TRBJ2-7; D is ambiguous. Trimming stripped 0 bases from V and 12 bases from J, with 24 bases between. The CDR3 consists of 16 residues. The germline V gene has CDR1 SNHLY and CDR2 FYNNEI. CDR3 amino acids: CASSEALYRQPTGSYF. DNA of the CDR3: TGTGCCAGCAGTGAAGCCCTCTATCGACAACCTACTGGCTCGTACTTC.

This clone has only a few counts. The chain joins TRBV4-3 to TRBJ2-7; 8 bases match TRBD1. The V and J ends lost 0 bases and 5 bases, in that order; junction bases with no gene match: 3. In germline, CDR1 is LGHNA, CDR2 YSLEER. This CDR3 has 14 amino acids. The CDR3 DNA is TGCGCCAGCAGCCAAGATGACAGGGGTCACGAGCAGTACTTC. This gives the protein CASSQDDRGHEQYF.

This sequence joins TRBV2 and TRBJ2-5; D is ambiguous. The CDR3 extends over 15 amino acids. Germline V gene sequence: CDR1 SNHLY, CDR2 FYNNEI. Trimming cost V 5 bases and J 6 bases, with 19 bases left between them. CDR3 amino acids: CASSSDQTVWKTQYF. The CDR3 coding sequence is TGTGCCAGCAGTTCCGACCAAACAGTATGGAAGACCCAGTACTTC.

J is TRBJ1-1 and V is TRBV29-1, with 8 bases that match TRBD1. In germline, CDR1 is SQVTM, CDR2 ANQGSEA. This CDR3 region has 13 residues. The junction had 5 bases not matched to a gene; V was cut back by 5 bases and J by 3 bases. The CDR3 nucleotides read TGCAGCGTTCTACAGGGGGAAGACACTGAAGCTTTCTTT. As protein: CSVLQGEDTEAFF.

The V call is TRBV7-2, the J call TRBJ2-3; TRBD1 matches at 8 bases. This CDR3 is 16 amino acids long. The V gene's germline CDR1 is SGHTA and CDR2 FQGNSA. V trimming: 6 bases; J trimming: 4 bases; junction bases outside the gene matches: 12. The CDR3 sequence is CASRERAGGDPDTQYF. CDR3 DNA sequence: TGTGCCAGCAGGGAGAGGGCAGGGGGCGACCCAGATACGCAGTATTTT.

CDR3 amino acids: CASSLSDKGEQYF. In DNA form, the CDR3 reads TGTGCCAGCAGCTTATCGGACAAAGGCGAGCAGTACTTC. The chain employs TRBV7-9 and TRBJ2-5; tentative D call: TRBD1 (5 bases). The J call may not be correct, given that the DNA end is closer to TRBJ2-7. The CDR3 is 13 residues long. The germline V gene has CDR1 SEHNR and CDR2 FQNEAQ (reference sequence).

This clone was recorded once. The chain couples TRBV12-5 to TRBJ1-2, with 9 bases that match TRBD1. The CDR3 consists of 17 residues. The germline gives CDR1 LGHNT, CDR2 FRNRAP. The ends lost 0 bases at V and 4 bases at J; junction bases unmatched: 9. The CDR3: CASGLVRGQGGIYGYTF. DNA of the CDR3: TGTGCTAGTGGTTTGGTACGGGGACAGGGCGGCATCTATGGCTACACCTTC. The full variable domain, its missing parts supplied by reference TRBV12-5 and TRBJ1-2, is DARVTQTPRHKVTEMGQEVTMRCQPILGHNTVFWYRQTMMQGLELLAYFRNRAPLDDSGMPKDRFSAEMPDATLATLKIQPSEPRDSAVYFCASGLVRGQGGIYGYTFGSGTRLTVV.

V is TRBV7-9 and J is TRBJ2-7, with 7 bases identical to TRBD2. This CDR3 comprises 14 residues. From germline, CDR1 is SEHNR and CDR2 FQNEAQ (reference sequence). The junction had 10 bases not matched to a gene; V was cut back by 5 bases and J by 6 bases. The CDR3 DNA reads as TGTGCCAGCAGCGAGGGACTACCCCTCGGCGAGCAGTACTTC. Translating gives CASSEGLPLGEQYF.

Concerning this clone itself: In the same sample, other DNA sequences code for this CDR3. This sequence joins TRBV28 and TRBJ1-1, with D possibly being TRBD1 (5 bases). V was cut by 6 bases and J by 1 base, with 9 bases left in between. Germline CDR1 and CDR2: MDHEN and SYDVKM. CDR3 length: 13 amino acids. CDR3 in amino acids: CASSLGENTEAFF. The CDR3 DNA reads TGTGCCAGCAGCCTAGGGGAGAACACTGAAGCTTTCTTT.

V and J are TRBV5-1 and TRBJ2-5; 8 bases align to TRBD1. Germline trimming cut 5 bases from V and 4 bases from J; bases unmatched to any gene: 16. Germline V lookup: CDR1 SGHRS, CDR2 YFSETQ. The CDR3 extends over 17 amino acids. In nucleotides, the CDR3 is TGCGCCAGCAGTTTAGTACAGGGGGACGACGTTGTAGAGACCCAGTACTTC. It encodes CASSLVQGDDVVETQYF.

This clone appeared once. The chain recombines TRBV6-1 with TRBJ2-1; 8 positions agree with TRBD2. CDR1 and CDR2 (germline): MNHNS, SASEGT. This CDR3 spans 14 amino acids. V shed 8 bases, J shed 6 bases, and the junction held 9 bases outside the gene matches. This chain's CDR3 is CASRGSGGTNEQFF. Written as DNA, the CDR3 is TGTGCCAGCCGGGGGAGCGGGGGAACCAATGAGCAGTTCTTC.

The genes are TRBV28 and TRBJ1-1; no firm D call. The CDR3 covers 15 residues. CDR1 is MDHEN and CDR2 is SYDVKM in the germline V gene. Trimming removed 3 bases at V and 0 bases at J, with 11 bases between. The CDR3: CASSFKSGMNTEAFF. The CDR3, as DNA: TGTGCCAGCAGTTTTAAGTCCGGGATGAACACTGAAGCTTTCTTT.